This T cell receptor (beta chain) was identified in a study of cytomegalovirus exposure and HLA in healthy donors. Clones were sequenced by immunoSEQ multiplex PCR, and TCRdb holds only the in-frame ones, with some missing. The sample shows over 150,000 clones, 84% of them seen only once. A remark on this clone: What it binds is unknown.

V lost 5 bases, J lost 0 bases, and 17 bases lay in between. The CDR3 extends over 16 amino acids. Germline assignment: CDR1 SEHNR and CDR2 FQNEAQ (reference sequence). General study results and limits: According to a subsequent analysis, TCR clusters from the first cohort were inclined to appear together in the 120 or so validation repertoires.

The receptor was derived from a woman in her late teens or twenties in good health and CMV-seropositive. The sample comprised PBMCs. The chain combines TRBV7-9 with TRBJ2-7; possible D gene TRBD1, 6 bases. As DNA, the CDR3 is TGTGCCAGCAGCCCGAAAGGGGGAACTATCTCCTACGAGCAGTACTTC. This translates into CASSPKGGTISYEQYF.